What follows are 18 T cell receptor beta chains derived from one specimen sequenced in a study of CD8 T cells in Susac syndrome. Reverse transcription used roughly 0.45 to 1 ug RNA and random hexamers. Each CDR3 protein gets one entry after TCRdb re-called the immunoSEQ multiplex PCR reads with MiXCR. This repertoire shows about 180,000 distinct CDR3 sequences, approximately 95% found once; its top ten account for less than 0.2%. Sequenced material: CD8+ T cells from PBMCs. These receptors came from a human donor with multiple sclerosis.

The J gene is TRBJ1-5, the V gene TRBV6-2 or TRBV6-3, with D perhaps TRBD1 (6 bases). The V gene lost 8 bases and the J gene lost 3 bases, with 11 bases spanning the gap. The germline CDR1 and CDR2 sequences are MNHEY and SVGEGT. This CDR3 contains 13 residues. CDR3 amino acids: CASGGFSNQPQHF. DNA for the CDR3: TGTGCCAGCGGGGGCTTTTCCAATCAGCCCCAGCATTTT.

The V gene is TRBV3-1, the J gene TRBJ2-1, with 9 bases fitting TRBD1. From germline, CDR1 is LGHDT and CDR2 YNNKEL (reference sequence). This CDR3 contains 17 residues. The J segment lost 2 bases and the V segment lost 0 bases, leaving 5 bases of the junction unmatched. This chain's CDR3 is CASSQDGQGSTYNEQFF. The CDR3 coding sequence is TGTGCCAGCAGCCAAGACGGACAGGGGTCGACCTACAATGAGCAGTTCTTC.

V and J are TRBV27 and TRBJ2-7; no clear D gene. The CDR3 spans 15 residues. In germline, CDR1 is MNHEY, CDR2 SMNVEV (reference sequence). Trimming cost V 6 bases and J 1 base, with 16 bases left between them. The CDR3 DNA sequence: TGTGCCAGCAGCCCGCGGCAGAGAACATCCTACGAGCAGTACTTC. Translated: CASSPRQRTSYEQYF.

J is TRBJ2-7 and V is TRBV11-2, with TRBD1 as a possible D gene (6 bases). V lost 1 base to trimming and J lost 3 bases, with 10 bases between them. CDR3 size: 14 residues. Germline values: CDR1 SGHAT, CDR2 FQNNGV. CDR3 sequence (DNA): TGTGCCAGCAGCTTAGCTGCAGGGGACTACGAGCAGTACTTC. Residues: CASSLAAGDYEQYF. The full variable domain, in which reference TRBV11-2 and TRBJ2-7 provide the parts outside the CDR3, is EAGVAQSPRYKIIEKRQSVAFWCNPISGHATLYWYQQILGQGPKLLIQFQNNGVVDDSQLPKDRFSAERLKGVDSTLKIQPAKLEDSAVYLCASSLAAGDYEQYFGPGTRLTVT.

This sequence joins TRBV19 and TRBJ2-1; the match to TRBD1 covers 9 bases. Looked up from germline, CDR1 is LNHDA and CDR2 is SQIVND (reference sequence). The CDR3 runs 15 residues. The ends lost 0 bases at V and 8 bases at J; junction bases unmatched: 5. This chain's CDR3 is CASSIELQGADEQFF. DNA for the CDR3: TGTGCCAGTAGTATAGAGCTACAGGGGGCCGATGAGCAGTTCTTC.

The chain uses TRBV6-5 and TRBJ1-2, with unresolved D. V shed 6 bases and J shed 0 bases, with 14 bases lying between them. This CDR3 is built from 15 residues. Looked up from germline, CDR1 is MNHEY and CDR2 is SVGAGI. Here the CDR3 DNA reads TGTGCCAGCAGCGACGGGGATCCGGCTAACTATGGCTACACCTTC. Translating it yields CASSDGDPANYGYTF.

This sequence joins TRBV11-2 and TRBJ2-7, with 7 bases that match TRBD1. Per the germline V gene, CDR1 is SGHAT and CDR2 is FQNNGV. This CDR3 is 15 amino acids long. V lost 6 bases to trimming and J lost 0 bases; unmatched junction nucleotides: 8. CDR3 nucleotides: TGTGCCAGCAGTTGGGACAGCCCCAGCTCCTACGAGCAGTACTTC. It specifies CASSWDSPSSYEQYF.

This chain uses TRBV2 with TRBJ1-1; maybe TRBD1 (6 bases). The length of the CDR3 is 11 residues. Trimming cost V 3 bases and J 8 bases, with 7 bases left between them. The germline CDR1 and CDR2 sequences are SNHLY and FYNNEI. The CDR3 DNA sequence: TGTGCCAGCAGTGATGGACAGGAAGCTTTCTTT. Its protein product is CASSDGQEAFF.

V and J are TRBV29-1 and TRBJ1-4; 9 bases map to TRBD1. This CDR3 is built from 14 residues. Germline V gene lookup returns CDR1 SQVTM and CDR2 ANQGSEA. V trimming: 5 bases; J trimming: 6 bases; junction bases outside the gene matches: 7. The DNA for the CDR3 is TGCAGCGTTTCCGTGGGGACAGGGCATGAAAAACTGTTTTTT. Amino acid sequence: CSVSVGTGHEKLFF.

The rearrangement uses TRBV7-2 and TRBJ2-1; no firm D call. This CDR3 region has 14 residues. V dropped 4 bases and J dropped 10 bases, with 17 bases sitting between them. The germline V gene has CDR1 SGHTA and CDR2 FQGNSA. CDR3 residues: CASSSLIGQSEQFF. CDR3 bases: TGTGCCAGCAGCTCGCTTATCGGGCAGTCCGAGCAGTTCTTC.

The chain is built from TRBV5-1 and TRBJ1-1; TRBD1 matches at 9 bases. This CDR3 has 17 amino acids. Germline loops: CDR1 SGHRS, CDR2 YFSETQ. V lost 5 bases to trimming and J lost 0 bases; unmatched junction nucleotides: 11. CDR3 DNA: TGCGCCAGCAGAGTGGGACAGGGAGGAGCCATGAACACTGAAGCTTTCTTT. Its translation: CASRVGQGGAMNTEAFF.

The V and J genes are TRBV3-1 and TRBJ2-3; D call uncertain. CDR1 is LGHDT and CDR2 is YNNKEL in the germline V gene (reference sequence). This CDR3 region has 16 residues. With 0 bases removed from V and 3 bases from J, the gap between germline ends came to 13 bases. This chain's CDR3 is CASSQEARAWTDTQYF. The CDR3 bases are TGTGCCAGCAGCCAAGAGGCACGAGCATGGACAGATACGCAGTATTTT.

V gene TRBV2 combines with J gene TRBJ2-1; D is possibly TRBD2 (5 bases). The germline gives CDR1 SNHLY, CDR2 FYNNEI. V was trimmed by 5 bases and J by 0 bases, leaving 11 bases between them. The CDR3 runs to 15 residues. The CDR3 coding sequence is TGTGCCAGCAGTTTAGGACTGGCCTCCTACAATGAGCAGTTCTTC. This sequence encodes CASSLGLASYNEQFF.

This chain joins TRBV7-3 and TRBJ2-5; 8 bases align to TRBD1. CDR1 is SGHTA, CDR2 FQGTGA, per germline. After removal of 5 bases from V and 6 bases from J, the junction contained 5 bases not matched to a gene. The CDR3 length is 13 residues. Here the CDR3 DNA reads TGTGCCAGCAGCCCAGACAGGGGAAAGACCCAGTACTTC. Translation gives CASSPDRGKTQYF.

The rearrangement links TRBV4-2 to TRBJ2-1; the match to TRBD2 covers 11 bases. This CDR3 is 19 amino acids long. The J segment lost 2 bases and the V segment lost 0 bases, leaving 9 bases of the junction unmatched. Germline V gene data show CDR1 as LGHNA and CDR2 as YNFKEQ. CDR3 region: CASSQELSSGGGAYNEQFF. CDR3 DNA: TGTGCCAGCAGCCAAGAGTTGAGTAGCGGGGGGGGAGCCTACAATGAGCAGTTCTTC.

V is TRBV12-3 or TRBV12-4 and J is TRBJ1-2; the D is unclear. The CDR3 contains 13 residues. Deletions cut 6 bases from V and 5 bases from J, with 13 bases between. CDR3 amino acids: CASSPTFGYGYTF. DNA of the CDR3: TGTGCCAGCAGCCCAACTTTTGGGTATGGCTACACCTTC.

The chain uses TRBV4-1 and TRBJ2-5; the match to TRBD2 covers 7 bases. Germline CDR1 MGHRA, CDR2 YSYEKL. The CDR3 consists of 14 residues. V dropped 4 bases and J dropped 5; count of bases not matched to a gene: 7. The CDR3 nucleotides read TGCGCCAGCAGCCGAGTACTAGCGCTCGAGACCCAGTACTTC. Its translation is CASSRVLALETQYF.

V usage is TRBV7-9 and J usage is TRBJ2-7, with 8 bases that match TRBD2. The CDR3 contains 15 residues. The junction had 9 bases not matched to a gene; V was cut back by 8 bases and J by 0 bases. Germline V gives CDR1 SEHNR, CDR2 FQNEAQ (reference sequence). This chain's CDR3 is CASSGLAGNSYEQYF. The CDR3 coding sequence is TGTGCCAGCTCTGGGTTAGCGGGGAACTCCTACGAGCAGTACTTC.